These 17 T cell receptor beta chains were all obtained from the same sample, sequenced in a study of T cells in Graves' hyperthyroidism and ophthalmopathy. Amplified regions were TCR beta CDR3 sequences from RNA transcripts. The HTBI primer set drove a first-round RT-PCR of the TCR CDR3. TCRdb reprocessed the multiplex PCR reads via MiXCR and lists one record per CDR3 protein. The sample shows 550,000 to 600,000 distinct CDR3 sequences, over 15% of them seen only once. The specimen was blood. These receptors were obtained from a woman aged 18-35 years with Graves' hyperthyroidism.

This clonotype appeared many times. The chain couples TRBV20-1 to TRBJ1-2; TRBD1 matches at 11 bases. V was clipped by 5 bases and J by 6 bases; unmatched bases: 5. The CDR3 length is 13 residues. Germline loops: CDR1 DFQATT, CDR2 SNEGSKA (reference sequence). The CDR3 DNA follows: TGCAGTGCTCAGGACAGGGGGCTCGATGGCTACACCTTC. It translates to CSAQDRGLDGYTF.

The V call is TRBV2, the J call TRBJ1-1; D is uncertain. V was cut by 3 bases and J by 4 bases, with 15 bases left in between. Per the germline V gene, CDR1 is SNHLY and CDR2 is FYNNEI. The CDR3 is 15 residues long. The CDR3 here is CASSERHLDFTEAFF. Here the CDR3 DNA reads TGTGCCAGCAGTGAGAGACACCTGGATTTCACTGAAGCTTTCTTT.

The table lists this clonotype with many counts. This chain uses TRBV9 with TRBJ2-7; TRBD1 matches 7 bases. The CDR3 totals 14 residues. Germline loops: CDR1 SGDLS, CDR2 YYNGEE. The junction had 8 bases not matched to a gene; V was cut back by 3 bases and J by 5 bases. CDR3 bases: TGTGCCAGCAGCGCGGGCCAGGGGGACAACGAGCAGTACTTC. This gives the protein CASSAGQGDNEQYF.

V and J are TRBV18 and TRBJ1-6; weak D call: TRBD1 (5 bases). V was shortened by 3 bases and J by 10 bases, with 13 bases between the two germline ends. CDR3 length: 14 residues. The germline V gene encodes CDR1 KGHSH and CDR2 LQKENI. CDR3 sequence reads: CASSPAGVESPLHF. The DNA of the CDR3 is TGTGCCAGCTCACCCGCGGGGGTAGAGTCACCCCTCCACTTT. The variable domain in full, completed from reference TRBV18 and TRBJ1-6, reads NAGVMQNPRHLVRRRGQEARLRCSPMKGHSHVYWYRQLPEEGLKFMVYLQKENIIDESGMPKERFSAEFPKEGPSILRIQQVVRGDSAAYFCASSPAGVESPLHFGNGTRLTVT.

This clonotype has more than one count but fewer than ten. The gene calls are TRBV3-1 and TRBJ2-3; 7 bases map to TRBD2. CDR1 and CDR2 (germline): LGHDT, YNNKEL (reference sequence). The V and J ends lost 4 bases and 2 bases, in that order; junction bases with no gene match: 3. This CDR3 has 14 amino acids. CDR3 in amino acids: CASSRDYYTDTQYF. The CDR3 DNA follows: TGTGCCAGCAGCCGGGACTACTACACAGATACGCAGTATTTT.

This clonotype has at least ten counts. This sequence joins TRBV6-1 and TRBJ2-1; 13 nucleotides agree with TRBD2. J lost 7 bases, V lost 1 base, and 1 base had no gene match. Germline CDR1 is MNHNS and CDR2 is SASEGT. The CDR3 loop spans 15 amino acids. The DNA for the CDR3 is TGTGCCAGCAGTGAAGGGACTAGCGGGAGTAATGAGCAGTTCTTC. Protein sequence: CASSEGTSGSNEQFF.

The V gene is TRBV7-2, the J gene TRBJ1-6; 7 bases map to TRBD1. Losses at the gene ends were 2 bases for V and 10 bases for J; bases not matched to a gene: 11. Germline CDR1 SGHTA, CDR2 FQGNSA. The CDR3 runs 16 residues. CDR3 protein: CASSLFSDREASPLHF. DNA for the CDR3: TGTGCCAGCAGCTTATTCTCCGACAGGGAGGCGTCACCCCTCCACTTT.

The chain's CDR3 is CAEEQGVGQTQYF. The CDR3 nucleotides are TGTGCCGAGGAACAGGGGGTAGGGCAGACCCAGTACTTC. The chain links TRBV30 to TRBJ2-5, with 8 positions matching TRBD1. CDR3 length: 13 residues. CDR1 and CDR2 from the germline V gene are GTSNPN and SVGIG (reference sequence). With 8 bases clipped from V and 6 bases from J, the junction kept 11 bases outside the gene matches. The whole variable domain, remainder taken from reference TRBV30 and TRBJ2-5, is SQTIHQWPATLVQPVGSPLSLECTVEGTSNPNLYWYRQAAGRGLQLLFYSVGIGQISSEVPQNLSASRPQDRQFILSSKKLLLSDSGFYLCAEEQGVGQTQYFGPGTRLLVL.

This clonotype was seen only a few times. V usage is TRBV6-5 and J usage is TRBJ2-5; tentative D call: TRBD1 (6 bases). This CDR3 has 16 amino acids. Deletions cut 2 bases from V and 0 bases from J, with 13 bases between. CDR1 and CDR2 (germline): MNHEY, SVGAGI. The CDR3 loop is CASSYPRTDHQETQYF. Here the CDR3 DNA reads TGTGCCAGCAGTTACCCCCGGACAGACCACCAAGAGACCCAGTACTTC.

This clonotype was seen more than once but under ten times. The chain carries TRBV10-3 and TRBJ2-6; tentative D call: TRBD2 (6 bases). The CDR3 contains 18 residues. The ends were cut back, 5 bases at V and 0 bases at J, with 17 bases in the middle. Germline V lookup: CDR1 ENHRY, CDR2 SYGVKD. The DNA for the CDR3 is TGTGCCATCAGTCGGCGGATTAGCGGTAGCTCTGGGGCCAACGTCCTGACTTTC. Residues: CAISRRISGSSGANVLTF.

The chain couples TRBV3-1 to TRBJ2-1, with a possible D match to TRBD2 (5 bases). The germline V gene encodes CDR1 LGHDT and CDR2 YNNKEL (reference sequence). The CDR3 sequence is 16 residues long. Trimming took 0 bases from V and 0 from J, leaving 9 bases between them. The CDR3 nucleotides read TGTGCCAGCAGCCAAGATTTGGGGAGCTCCTACAATGAGCAGTTCTTC. Its translation: CASSQDLGSSYNEQFF.

This clonotype was seen only a few times. The gene calls are TRBV20-1 and TRBJ2-7, with 9 positions matching TRBD2. CDR3 length equals 15 residues. Germline V CDR1 and CDR2: DFQATT, SNEGSKA (reference sequence). V lost 4 bases to trimming and J lost 3 bases; unmatched junction nucleotides: 10. The CDR3 DNA follows: TGCAGTGCTACTCCGGGACTAGCAAAGAACTACGAGCAGTACTTC. Its translation is CSATPGLAKNYEQYF.

Notes on this clonotype: At one of its ends the junction is not consistent with the germline gene, which may arise from a read error. The rearrangement uses TRBV14 and TRBJ1-2; 7 nucleotides agree with TRBD1. CDR1 is SGHDN, CDR2 FVKESK, per germline. The CDR3 contains 15 residues. The CDR3 nucleotides are TGTGCCAGCAGCCAGGGGACAGACCCTTACTATGGCCACACCTTC. Translated: CASSQGTDPYYGHTF.

The chain recombines TRBV29-1 with TRBJ2-2; 10 bases are a match to TRBD2. The germline CDR1 and CDR2 sequences are SQVTM and ANQGSEA. The CDR3 consists of 15 residues. Trimming removed 3 bases from V and 2 bases from J; junction bases left unmatched: 3. The CDR3, as DNA: TGCAGCGTTGAGGCTAGCGGGAGTAACACCGGGGAGCTGTTTTTT. Translation: CSVEASGSNTGELFF.

Concerning this clonotype: Germline is not matched at one junction end, which may reflect a read error. This chain joins TRBV3-1 and TRBJ2-7, with a weak D call TRBD1 (5 bases). This CDR3 contains 12 residues. Germline V lookup: CDR1 LGHDT, CDR2 YNNKEL (reference sequence). The CDR3, as DNA: TGTGCTAGCAGCCAAACAGGATACGAGCCGTACTTC. Residues: CASSQTGYEPYF.

This clonotype appeared once. Given a much more abundant clone one base away, this may be a read error. V is TRBV10-3 and J is TRBJ2-1; weak D call: TRBD1 (7 bases). V was cut by 0 bases and J by 6 bases, with 15 bases left in between. Germline CDR1 ENHRY, CDR2 SYGVKD. The CDR3 contains 16 residues. The CDR3 region is CAISESGGAGGNEQFF. The CDR3 coding sequence is TGTGCCATCAGTGAGTCAGGAGGGGCAGGGGGCAATGAGCAGTTCTTC.

This clonotype was seen many times. The chain recombines TRBV13 with TRBJ2-3, with 12 bases lining up with TRBD2. Per the germline V gene, CDR1 is PRHDT and CDR2 is FYEKMQ (reference sequence). V was clipped by 5 bases and J by 0 bases; unmatched bases: 9. This CDR3 contains 18 residues. CDR3 in DNA: TGTGCCAGCAGCCAAGGACTAGCGGGGCCGACTAGCACAGATACGCAGTATTTT. This codes for CASSQGLAGPTSTDTQYF.